What follows are 20 T cell receptor beta chains derived from one specimen sequenced in a study of shared clonotypes between healthy human individuals. Using immunoSEQ multiplex PCR, the repertoire was profiled, and TCRdb retains in-frame clones only, with some absent. The sample yields about 330,000 clones, 87% seen once. The specimen sequenced was memory CD8+ T cells sorted from blood. The subset is: CD45RO+ cells pooled with CCR7-negative TemRA cells. All receptors come from a man in his late teens or twenties in good health.

V usage is TRBV27 and J usage is TRBJ1-6; 12 nucleotides align to TRBD1. V trimming: 2 bases; J trimming: 10 bases; junction bases outside the gene matches: 3. The germline gives CDR1 MNHEY, CDR2 SMNVEV (reference sequence). CDR3 length equals 15 residues. CDR3 sequence reads: CASSLQGQGASPLHF. The CDR3 DNA reads as TGTGCCAGCAGTTTACAGGGACAGGGGGCATCACCCCTCCACTTT.

The chain employs TRBV7-8 and TRBJ2-1; D gene unclear. CDR3 size: 15 residues. The germline V gene encodes CDR1 SGHVS and CDR2 FQNEAQ. V shed 2 bases and J shed 0 bases, with 8 bases lying between them. In DNA, the CDR3 is TGTGCCAGCAGCTTATTAACGAGCTCCTACAATGAGCAGTTCTTC. It codes for CASSLLTSSYNEQFF.

The chain uses TRBV27 and TRBJ2-5, with 14 bases that match TRBD2. This CDR3 comprises 21 residues. Losses at the gene ends were 5 bases for V and 3 bases for J; bases not matched to a gene: 20. The germline gives CDR1 MNHEY, CDR2 SMNVEV (reference sequence). The CDR3 DNA reads TGTGCCAGCAGTAAAGGGGTGACTAGCGGGAGGGCCTCTATGCTCGAAGAGACCCAGTACTTC. It yields the protein CASSKGVTSGRASMLEETQYF.

The chain couples TRBV30 to TRBJ2-1; no firm D call. The V and J ends lost 4 bases and 6 bases respectively, with 13 bases between them. Looked up from germline, CDR1 is GTSNPN and CDR2 is SVGIG (reference sequence). The CDR3 contains 13 residues. Here the CDR3 reads CAWNWVSGNEQFF. CDR3 sequence (DNA): TGTGCCTGGAACTGGGTGTCGGGCAATGAGCAGTTCTTC.

This chain uses TRBV9 with TRBJ2-2; 15 nucleotides line up with TRBD2. CDR3 length: 19 amino acids. The trim removed 4 bases at V and 6 bases at J, leaving 13 bases unmatched. CDR1 and CDR2 from the germline V gene are SGDLS and YYNGEE. The CDR3 is CASSPGLAGGPHSSGELFF. The CDR3 DNA follows: TGTGCCAGCAGCCCCGGACTAGCGGGAGGGCCCCACTCGTCCGGGGAGCTGTTTTTT.

The chain links TRBV28 to TRBJ2-5, with D perhaps matching TRBD1 (5 bases). Germline-derived CDR1 and CDR2 are MDHEN and SYDVKM. CDR3 length: 16 amino acids. Trimming pared 1 base from V and 2 bases from J, leaving 14 bases between. DNA of the CDR3: TGTGCCAGCAGTTTATCCTTGGACATCACTCAAGAGACCCAGTACTTC. Residues: CASSLSLDITQETQYF.

This clone was detected once. CDR3: CASSESPGQGAEETQYF. DNA of the CDR3: TGCGCCAGCAGTGAGTCACCGGGACAGGGGGCTGAGGAGACCCAGTACTTC. The rearrangement uses TRBV10-2 and TRBJ2-5; 12 positions match TRBD1. Germline trimming cut 0 bases from V and 5 bases from J; bases unmatched to any gene: 7. CDR1 is WSHSY, CDR2 SAAADI, per germline. CDR3 size: 17 residues.

This clone was counted a single time. The gene calls are TRBV25-1 and TRBJ2-7; 10 bases map to TRBD2. The ends lost 3 bases at V and 3 bases at J; junction bases unmatched: 8. Germline CDR1 reads MGHDK; CDR2 reads SYGVNS. The CDR3 contains 16 residues. The CDR3 DNA follows: TGTGCCAGCAGTGAGGACCCTAGCGGGAGCGTCTACGAGCAGTACTTC. This sequence encodes CASSEDPSGSVYEQYF.

This chain uses TRBV9 with TRBJ2-1; no definite D call. Trimming pared 1 base from V and 6 bases from J, leaving 14 bases between. This CDR3 contains 15 residues. Germline lookup yields CDR1 SGDLS and CDR2 YYNGEE. CDR3 amino acids: CASSVSSSTINEQFF. CDR3 DNA sequence: TGTGCCAGCAGCGTATCAAGTTCCACAATCAATGAGCAGTTCTTC.

The chain uses TRBV7-9 and TRBJ1-2; D remains ambiguous. Germline loops: CDR1 SEHNR, CDR2 FQNEAQ (reference sequence). The CDR3 contains 12 residues. V lost 5 bases to trimming and J lost 3 bases, with 7 bases between them. The CDR3 sequence: CASSRGHYGYTF. The CDR3 coding sequence is TGTGCCAGCAGCCGCGGGCACTATGGCTACACCTTC.

This clone was observed a few times. The CDR3 here is CASSLDGSPEETQYF. The CDR3 coding sequence is TGCGCCAGCAGCTTGGACGGGAGTCCCGAAGAGACCCAGTACTTC. The chain links TRBV5-1 to TRBJ2-5, with D perhaps matching TRBD2 (6 bases). The ends were cut back, 0 bases at V and 3 bases at J, with 12 bases in the middle. CDR3 length equals 15 residues. Per the germline V gene, CDR1 is SGHRS and CDR2 is YFSETQ.

This chain links TRBV15 with TRBJ1-1; D remains ambiguous. The ends were cut back, 0 bases at V and 1 base at J, with 6 bases in the middle. Germline V lookup: CDR1 LNHNV, CDR2 YYDKDF (reference sequence). CDR3 length equals 14 residues. CDR3 coding DNA: TGTGCCACCAGCAGAGATCTAGGGAACACTGAAGCTTTCTTT. Translating it yields CATSRDLGNTEAFF.

CDR3 amino acids: CASSPRYRSGANQETQYF. CDR3 nucleotides: TGTGCCAGCAGCCCTAGATATCGTAGCGGGGCGAACCAAGAGACCCAGTACTTC. The chain carries TRBV7-9 and TRBJ2-5; TRBD2 agrees at 8 bases. V shed 5 bases, J shed 0 bases, and the junction held 14 bases outside the gene matches. Looked up from germline, CDR1 is SEHNR and CDR2 is FQNEAQ (reference sequence). The CDR3 totals 18 residues.

This chain uses TRBV27 with TRBJ2-7, with 10 bases matching TRBD2. CDR1 and CDR2 (germline): MNHEY, SMNVEV (reference sequence). This CDR3 is built from 15 residues. Unmatched junction bases numbered 7, after V lost 2 bases and J lost 6 bases. This CDR3 reads CASSLGSGRALEQYF. The CDR3 coding sequence is TGTGCCAGCAGTTTAGGGAGCGGGAGGGCCCTCGAGCAGTACTTC.

The chain joins TRBV29-1 to TRBJ2-6; no clear D gene. The CDR3 covers 13 residues. CDR1 SQVTM and CDR2 ANQGSEA come from the germline V gene. Trimming left V 5 bases short and J 2 bases short, with 7 bases between. The CDR3 coding sequence is TGCAGCGTTTTTCTCCCTGGGGCCAACGTCCTGACTTTC. Residues: CSVFLPGANVLTF.

This clone was seen a single time. This chain connects TRBV6-5 to TRBJ1-4; D is perhaps TRBD1 (6 bases). CDR3 length: 16 residues. Trimming removed 0 bases at V and 6 bases at J, with 14 bases between. Germline assignment: CDR1 MNHEY and CDR2 SVGAGI. The CDR3 protein is CASSYSQQGGYEKLFF. CDR3 nucleotides: TGTGCCAGCAGTTACTCACAACAGGGAGGATATGAAAAACTGTTTTTT.

Many counts were recorded for this clone. The rearrangement links TRBV28 to TRBJ2-7; D ambiguous. The germline V and J ends were trimmed by 5 bases and 2 bases, with 16 bases remaining between them. This CDR3 is built from 15 residues. Germline loops: CDR1 MDHEN, CDR2 SYDVKM. This chain's CDR3 is CASSPDVLSPYEQYF. CDR3 DNA: TGTGCCAGCAGTCCAGATGTATTGTCGCCCTACGAGCAGTACTTC.

The sample holds a few counts of this clone. The rearrangement uses TRBV19 and TRBJ2-1; 8 positions match TRBD1. Losses at the gene ends were 5 bases for V and 7 bases for J; bases not matched to a gene: 10. This CDR3 region has 15 residues. From germline, CDR1 is LNHDA and CDR2 SQIVND (reference sequence). The CDR3 here is CASSPTGAELNEQFF. The CDR3 region has the DNA TGTGCCAGTAGTCCGACAGGGGCCGAACTTAATGAGCAGTTCTTC.

This clone appeared a few times. The chain recombines TRBV4-1 with TRBJ1-2; TRBD1 might be the D (6 bases). There are 15 residues in the CDR3. Germline values: CDR1 MGHRA, CDR2 YSYEKL. V lost 4 bases, J lost 2 bases, and 14 bases lay in between. For the CDR3, the DNA is TGCGCCAGCAGCCGAGTTCGACAGGAGAACTATGGCTACACCTTC. Translating gives CASSRVRQENYGYTF.

The chain recombines TRBV20-1 with TRBJ2-5, with D possibly matching TRBD2 (5 bases). The V end lost 1 base, the J end lost 10 bases, and 7 bases lay between the germline ends. Germline-derived CDR1 and CDR2 are DFQATT and SNEGSKA (reference sequence). This CDR3 region has 10 residues. Here the CDR3 DNA reads TGCAGTGCTAGAGGCCGGGGCCAGTACTTC. Its protein product is CSARGRGQYF.